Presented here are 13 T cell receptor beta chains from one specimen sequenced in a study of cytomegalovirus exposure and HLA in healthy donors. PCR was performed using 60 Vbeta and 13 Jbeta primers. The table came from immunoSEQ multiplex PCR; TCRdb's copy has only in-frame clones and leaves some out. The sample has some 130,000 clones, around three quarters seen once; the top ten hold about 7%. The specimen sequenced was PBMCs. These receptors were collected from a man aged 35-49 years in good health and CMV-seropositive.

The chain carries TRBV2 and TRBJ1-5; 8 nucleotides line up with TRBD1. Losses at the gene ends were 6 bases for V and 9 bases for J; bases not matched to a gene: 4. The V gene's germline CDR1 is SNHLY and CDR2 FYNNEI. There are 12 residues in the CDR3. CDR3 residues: CASSGQGAPQHF. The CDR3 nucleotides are TGTGCCAGCAGCGGACAGGGTGCGCCCCAGCATTTT.

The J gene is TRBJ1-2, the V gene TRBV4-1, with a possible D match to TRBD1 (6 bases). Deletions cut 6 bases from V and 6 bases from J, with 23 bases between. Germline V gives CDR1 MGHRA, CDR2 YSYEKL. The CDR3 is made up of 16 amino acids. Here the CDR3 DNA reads TGCGCCAGCAGTAACACCGAGGGAGGGGGACGCCATGGCTACACCTTC. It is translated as CASSNTEGGGRHGYTF.

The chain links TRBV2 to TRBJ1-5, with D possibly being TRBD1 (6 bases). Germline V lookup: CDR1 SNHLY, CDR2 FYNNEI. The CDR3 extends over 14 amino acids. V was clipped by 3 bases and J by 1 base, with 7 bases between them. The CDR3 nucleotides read TGTGCCAGCAGTGACCAGGGGAGCAATCAGCCCCAGCATTTT. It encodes CASSDQGSNQPQHF.

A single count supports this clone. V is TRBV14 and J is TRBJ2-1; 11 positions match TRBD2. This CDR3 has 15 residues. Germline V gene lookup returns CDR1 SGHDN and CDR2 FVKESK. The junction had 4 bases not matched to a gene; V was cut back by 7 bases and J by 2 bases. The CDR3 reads CASTSSGRPYNEQFF. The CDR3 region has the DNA TGTGCCAGCACCTCTAGCGGGAGGCCCTACAATGAGCAGTTCTTC.

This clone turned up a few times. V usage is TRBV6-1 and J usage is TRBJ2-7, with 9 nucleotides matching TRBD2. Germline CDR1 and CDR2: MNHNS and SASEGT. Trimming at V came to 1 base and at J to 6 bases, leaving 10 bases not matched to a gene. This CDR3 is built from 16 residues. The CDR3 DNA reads TGTGCCAGCAGTGAAGGGGTAGCGGGGGAAAATGGCGAGCAGTACTTC. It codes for CASSEGVAGENGEQYF.

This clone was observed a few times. CDR3 sequence (DNA): TGTGCCAGCACTACGACAGGGAAATCCTACGAGCAGTACTTC. This encodes CASTTTGKSYEQYF. The chain joins TRBV6-1 to TRBJ2-7; 7 bases match TRBD1. From germline, CDR1 is MNHNS and CDR2 SASEGT. The CDR3 has 14 residues. V gave up 7 bases and J gave up 1 base; unmatched junction bases: 7.

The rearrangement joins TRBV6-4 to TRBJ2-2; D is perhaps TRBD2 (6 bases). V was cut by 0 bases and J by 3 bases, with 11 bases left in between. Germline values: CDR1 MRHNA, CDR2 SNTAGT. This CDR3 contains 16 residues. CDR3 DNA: TGTGCCAGCAGTGACTCTCTAGGCGGGGACACCGGGGAGCTGTTTTTT. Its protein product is CASSDSLGGDTGELFF.

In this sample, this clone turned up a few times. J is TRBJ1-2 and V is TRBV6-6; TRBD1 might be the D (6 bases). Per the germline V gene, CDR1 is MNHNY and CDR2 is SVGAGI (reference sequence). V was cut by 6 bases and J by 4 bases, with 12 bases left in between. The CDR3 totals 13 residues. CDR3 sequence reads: CASRTDSLYGYTF. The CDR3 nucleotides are TGTGCCAGCAGAACGGACAGCCTCTATGGCTACACCTTC.

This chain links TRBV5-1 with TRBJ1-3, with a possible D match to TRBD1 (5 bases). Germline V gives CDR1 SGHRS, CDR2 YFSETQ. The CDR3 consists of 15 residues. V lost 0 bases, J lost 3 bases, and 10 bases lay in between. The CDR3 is CASSLAGGGGNTIYF. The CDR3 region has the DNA TGCGCCAGCAGCTTGGCTGGGGGAGGTGGAAACACCATATATTTT.

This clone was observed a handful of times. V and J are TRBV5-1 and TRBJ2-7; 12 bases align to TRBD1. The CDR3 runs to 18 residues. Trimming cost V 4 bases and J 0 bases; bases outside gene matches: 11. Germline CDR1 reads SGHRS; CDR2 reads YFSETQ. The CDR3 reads CASSAWGQGATVSYEQYF. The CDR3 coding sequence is TGCGCCAGCAGCGCGTGGGGACAGGGGGCGACTGTCTCCTACGAGCAGTACTTC.

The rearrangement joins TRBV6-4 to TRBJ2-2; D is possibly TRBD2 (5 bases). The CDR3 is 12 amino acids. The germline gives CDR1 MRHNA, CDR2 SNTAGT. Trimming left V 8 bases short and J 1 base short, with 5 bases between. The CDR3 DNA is TGTGCCAGCGGACTGAACACCGGGGAGCTGTTTTTT. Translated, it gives CASGLNTGELFF.

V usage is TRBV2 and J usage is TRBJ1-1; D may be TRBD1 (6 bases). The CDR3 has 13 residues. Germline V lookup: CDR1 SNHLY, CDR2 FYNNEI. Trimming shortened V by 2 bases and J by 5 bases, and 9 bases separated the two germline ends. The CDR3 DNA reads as TGTGCCAGCAGTGAACGGGGGGCAACTGAAGCTTTCTTT. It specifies CASSERGATEAFF.

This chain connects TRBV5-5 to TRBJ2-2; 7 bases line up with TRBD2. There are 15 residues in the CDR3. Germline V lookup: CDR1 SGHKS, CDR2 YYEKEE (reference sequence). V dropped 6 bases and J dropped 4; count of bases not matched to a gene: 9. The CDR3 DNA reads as TGTGCCAGCACCCTCGCGGGGGAGGGCACCGGGGAGCTGTTTTTT. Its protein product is CASTLAGEGTGELFF. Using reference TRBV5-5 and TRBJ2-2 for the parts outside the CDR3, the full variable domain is DAGVTQSPTHLIKTRGQQVTLRCSPISGHKSVSWYQQVLGQGPQFIFQYYEKEERGRGNFPDRFSARQFPNYSSELNVNALLLGDSALYLCASTLAGEGTGELFFGEGSRLTVL.